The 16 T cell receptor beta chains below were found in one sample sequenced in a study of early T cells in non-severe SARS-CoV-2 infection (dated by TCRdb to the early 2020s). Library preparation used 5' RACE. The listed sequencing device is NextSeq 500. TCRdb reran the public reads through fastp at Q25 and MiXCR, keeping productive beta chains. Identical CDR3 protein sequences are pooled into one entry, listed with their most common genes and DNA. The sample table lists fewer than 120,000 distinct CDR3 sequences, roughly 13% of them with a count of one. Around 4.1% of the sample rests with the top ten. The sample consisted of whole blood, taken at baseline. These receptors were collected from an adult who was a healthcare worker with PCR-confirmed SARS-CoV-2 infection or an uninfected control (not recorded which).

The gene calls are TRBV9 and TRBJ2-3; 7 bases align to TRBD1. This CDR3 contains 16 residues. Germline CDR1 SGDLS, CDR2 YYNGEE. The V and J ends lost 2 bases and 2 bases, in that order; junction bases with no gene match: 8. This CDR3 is CASSVLDRTLTDTQYF. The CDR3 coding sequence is TGTGCCAGCAGCGTTTTGGACAGGACCCTCACAGATACGCAGTATTTT.

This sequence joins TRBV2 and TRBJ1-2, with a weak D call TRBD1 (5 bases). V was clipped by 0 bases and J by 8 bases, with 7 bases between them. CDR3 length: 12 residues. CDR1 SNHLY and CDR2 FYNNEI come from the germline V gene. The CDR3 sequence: CASSEAGVGYTF. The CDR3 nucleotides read TGTGCCAGCAGTGAAGCGGGGGTAGGCTACACCTTC.

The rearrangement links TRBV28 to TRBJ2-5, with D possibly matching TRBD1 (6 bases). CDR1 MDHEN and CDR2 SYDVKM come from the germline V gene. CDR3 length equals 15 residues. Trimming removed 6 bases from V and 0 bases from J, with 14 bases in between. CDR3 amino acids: CASSRRTVYQETQYF. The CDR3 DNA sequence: TGTGCCAGCAGCAGACGGACAGTCTACCAAGAGACCCAGTACTTC.

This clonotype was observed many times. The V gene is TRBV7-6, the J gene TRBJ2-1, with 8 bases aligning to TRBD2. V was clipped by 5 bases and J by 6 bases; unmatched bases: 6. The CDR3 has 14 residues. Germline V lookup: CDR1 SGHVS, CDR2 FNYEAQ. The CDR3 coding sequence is TGTGCCAGCAGCCGGGGGGGGGCCGGCAATGAGCAGTTCTTC. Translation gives CASSRGGAGNEQFF.

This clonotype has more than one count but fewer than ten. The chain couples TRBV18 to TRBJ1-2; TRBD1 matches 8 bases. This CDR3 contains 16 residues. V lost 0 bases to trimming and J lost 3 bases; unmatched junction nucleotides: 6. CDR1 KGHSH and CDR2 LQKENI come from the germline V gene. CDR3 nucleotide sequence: TGTGCCAGCTCACCACCTCAGGGGGCGGAGGACTATGGCTACACCTTC. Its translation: CASSPPQGAEDYGYTF.

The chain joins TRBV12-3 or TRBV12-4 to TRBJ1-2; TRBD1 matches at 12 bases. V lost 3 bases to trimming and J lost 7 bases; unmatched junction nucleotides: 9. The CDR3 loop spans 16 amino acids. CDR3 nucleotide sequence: TGTGCCAGCAGTTTTGCCTGGGACAGGGGGCACGGTGGCTACACCTTC. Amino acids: CASSFAWDRGHGGYTF.

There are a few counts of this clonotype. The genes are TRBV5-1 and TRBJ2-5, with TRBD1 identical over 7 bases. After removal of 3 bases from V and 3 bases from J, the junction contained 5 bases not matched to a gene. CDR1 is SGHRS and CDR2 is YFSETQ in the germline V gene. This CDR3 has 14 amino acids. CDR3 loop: CASSYRDREETQYF. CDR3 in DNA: TGCGCCAGCAGCTATCGGGACAGAGAAGAGACCCAGTACTTC. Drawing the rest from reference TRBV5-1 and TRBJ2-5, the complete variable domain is KAGVTQTPRYLIKTRGQQVTLSCSPISGHRSVSWYQQTPGQGLQFLFEYFSETQRNKGNFPGRFSGRQFSNSRSEMNVSTLELGDSALYLCASSYRDREETQYFGPGTRLLVL.

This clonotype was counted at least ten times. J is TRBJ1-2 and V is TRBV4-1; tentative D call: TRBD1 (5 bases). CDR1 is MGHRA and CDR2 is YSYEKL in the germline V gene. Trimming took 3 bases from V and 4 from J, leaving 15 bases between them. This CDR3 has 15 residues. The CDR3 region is CASSHEARGIYGYTF. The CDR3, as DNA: TGCGCCAGCAGCCATGAGGCGCGGGGGATCTATGGCTACACCTTC.

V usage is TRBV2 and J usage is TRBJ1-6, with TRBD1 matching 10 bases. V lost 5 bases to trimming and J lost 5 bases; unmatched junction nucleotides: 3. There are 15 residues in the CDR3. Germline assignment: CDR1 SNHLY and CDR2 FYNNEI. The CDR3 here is CASSPGTGDNSPLHF. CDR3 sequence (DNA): TGTGCCAGCAGTCCCGGGACAGGGGATAATTCACCCCTCCACTTT.

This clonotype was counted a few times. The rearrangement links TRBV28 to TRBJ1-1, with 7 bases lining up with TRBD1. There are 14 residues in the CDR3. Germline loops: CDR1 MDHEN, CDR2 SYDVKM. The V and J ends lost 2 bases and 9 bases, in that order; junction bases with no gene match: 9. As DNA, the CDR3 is TGTGCCAGCAGTTTAGAAAGGGGGCGGGTGAAAGCTTTCTTT. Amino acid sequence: CASSLERGRVKAFF.

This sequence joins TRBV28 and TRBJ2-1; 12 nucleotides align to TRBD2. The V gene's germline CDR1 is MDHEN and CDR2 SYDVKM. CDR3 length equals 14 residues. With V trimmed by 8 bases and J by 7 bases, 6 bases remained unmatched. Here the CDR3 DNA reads TGTGCCAGCCTTCCTGGACTAGCGGGAAATGAGCAGTTCTTC. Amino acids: CASLPGLAGNEQFF.

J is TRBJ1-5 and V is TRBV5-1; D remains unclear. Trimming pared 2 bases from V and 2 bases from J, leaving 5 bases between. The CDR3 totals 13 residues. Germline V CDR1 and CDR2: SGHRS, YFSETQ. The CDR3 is CASSFDGNQPQHF. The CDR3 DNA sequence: TGCGCCAGCAGCTTCGACGGCAATCAGCCCCAGCATTTT.

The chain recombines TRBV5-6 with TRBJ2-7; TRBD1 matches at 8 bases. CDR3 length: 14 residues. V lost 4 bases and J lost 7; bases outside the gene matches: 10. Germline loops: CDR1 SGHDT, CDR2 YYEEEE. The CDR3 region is CASSDGTGTREQYF. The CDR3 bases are TGTGCCAGCAGCGATGGGACAGGTACTCGGGAGCAGTACTTC.

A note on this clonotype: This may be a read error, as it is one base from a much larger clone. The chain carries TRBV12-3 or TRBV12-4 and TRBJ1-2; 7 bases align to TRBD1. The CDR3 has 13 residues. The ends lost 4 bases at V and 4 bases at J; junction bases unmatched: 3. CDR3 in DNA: TGTGCCAGCAGTTCCGACAGGGCCTATGGCTACACCTTC. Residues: CASSSDRAYGYTF.

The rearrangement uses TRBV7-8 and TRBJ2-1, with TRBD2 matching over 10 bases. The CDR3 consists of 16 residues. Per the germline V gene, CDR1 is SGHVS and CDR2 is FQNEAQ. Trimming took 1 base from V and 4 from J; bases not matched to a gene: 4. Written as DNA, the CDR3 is TGTGCCAGCAGCTTAGTTGGGACTAGCGCTTACAATGAGCAGTTCTTC. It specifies CASSLVGTSAYNEQFF.

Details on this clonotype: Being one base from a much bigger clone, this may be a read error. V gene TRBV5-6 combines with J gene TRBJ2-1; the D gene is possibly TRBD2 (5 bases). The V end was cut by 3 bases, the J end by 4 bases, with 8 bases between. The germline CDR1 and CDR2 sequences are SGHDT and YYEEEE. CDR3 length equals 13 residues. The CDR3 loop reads CASSSGNYNEQFF. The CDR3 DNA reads TGTGCCAGCAGCTCGGGGAATTACAATGAGCAGTTCTTC.